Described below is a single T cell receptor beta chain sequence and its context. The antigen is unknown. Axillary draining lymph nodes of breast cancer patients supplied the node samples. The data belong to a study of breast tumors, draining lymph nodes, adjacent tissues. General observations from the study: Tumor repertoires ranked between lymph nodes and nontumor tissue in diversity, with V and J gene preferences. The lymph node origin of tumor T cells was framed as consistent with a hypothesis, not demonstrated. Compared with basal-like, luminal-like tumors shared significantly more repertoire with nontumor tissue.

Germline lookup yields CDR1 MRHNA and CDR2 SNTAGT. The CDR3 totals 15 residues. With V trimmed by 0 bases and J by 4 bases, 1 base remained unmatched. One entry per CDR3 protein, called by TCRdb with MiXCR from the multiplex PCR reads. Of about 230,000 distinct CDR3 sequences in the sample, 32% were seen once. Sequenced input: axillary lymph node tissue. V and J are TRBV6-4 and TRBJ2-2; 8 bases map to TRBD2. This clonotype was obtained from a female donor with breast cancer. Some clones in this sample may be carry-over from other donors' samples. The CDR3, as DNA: TGTGCCAGCAGTGACTCGAGCGGGGGCACCGGGGAGCTGTTTTTT. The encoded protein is CASSDSSGGTGELFF.